These 14 T cell receptor beta chains were all obtained from the same sample, sequenced in a study of T cell changes during pregnancy in multiple sclerosis. Profiled with immunoSEQ multiplex PCR; TCRdb holds only in-frame clones, not every one. This sample has 40,000 or so clones; 80% to 90% occur once, and the top ten carry roughly 1.3%. The material was CD4+ T cells from peripheral blood mononuclear cells, obtained in the first trimester of pregnancy. These receptors came from a female donor with multiple sclerosis, enrolled in a pregnancy study.

The chain carries TRBV5-1 and TRBJ2-7, with 12 bases fitting TRBD2. Germline V gene data show CDR1 as SGHRS and CDR2 as YFSETQ. CDR3 size: 19 residues. The V and J ends lost 0 bases and 0 bases, in that order; junction bases with no gene match: 10. The CDR3 DNA reads TGCGCCAGCAGCTTGGCCCCTCTACTAGCGGGAGGAGGCTCCTACGAGCAGTACTTC. The encoded protein is CASSLAPLLAGGGSYEQYF.

This clone was seen just once. V and J are TRBV13 and TRBJ1-1, with D perhaps TRBD1 (5 bases). Germline V gives CDR1 PRHDT, CDR2 FYEKMQ (reference sequence). V dropped 6 bases and J dropped 5 bases, with 10 bases sitting between them. The CDR3 covers 12 residues. CDR3 bases: TGTGCCAGCAGTCGGGGGGGGACTGAAGCTTTCTTT. This encodes CASSRGGTEAFF.

This sequence joins TRBV19 and TRBJ1-1, with 9 bases identical to TRBD1. The V gene's germline CDR1 is LNHDA and CDR2 SQIVND (reference sequence). Germline trimming cut 6 bases from V and 1 base from J; bases unmatched to any gene: 3. The CDR3 has 14 residues. The CDR3: CASRGQGQNTEAFF. CDR3 bases: TGTGCCAGTAGAGGACAGGGGCAGAACACTGAAGCTTTCTTT.

The rearrangement uses TRBV10-2 and TRBJ2-3; 8 nucleotides agree with TRBD2. The germline V gene encodes CDR1 WSHSY and CDR2 SAAADI. The CDR3 covers 14 residues. V lost 8 bases, J lost 6 bases, and 10 bases stayed unmatched. CDR3 sequence: CASRLAFAADTQYF. CDR3 bases: TGCGCCAGCCGACTAGCGTTTGCAGCCGATACGCAGTATTTT.

This sequence joins TRBV12-5 and TRBJ2-3; 13 positions match TRBD2. The germline CDR1 and CDR2 sequences are LGHNT and FRNRAP. CDR3 length: 16 residues. The ends lost 0 bases at V and 5 bases at J; junction bases unmatched: 2. CDR3 sequence: CASGLVGLAGRDTQYF. The CDR3 DNA is TGTGCTAGTGGTTTGGTGGGACTAGCGGGACGAGATACGCAGTATTTT. The whole variable domain, remainder taken from reference TRBV12-5 and TRBJ2-3, is DARVTQTPRHKVTEMGQEVTMRCQPILGHNTVFWYRQTMMQGLELLAYFRNRAPLDDSGMPKDRFSAEMPDATLATLKIQPSEPRDSAVYFCASGLVGLAGRDTQYFGPGTRLTVL.

The gene calls are TRBV6-1 and TRBJ2-5, with TRBD1 as a possible D gene (6 bases). The germline CDR1 and CDR2 sequences are MNHNS and SASEGT. This CDR3 has 15 amino acids. V lost 4 bases and J lost 7, with 19 bases in between. Here the CDR3 reads CASSVSTTGWTTQYF. CDR3 coding DNA: TGTGCCAGCAGTGTTAGTACTACAGGGTGGACGACCCAGTACTTC.

By share of the sample, this clone is medium-sized. The same CDR3 is also encoded by other DNA sequences in this sample. The rearrangement joins TRBV5-1 to TRBJ2-3; weak D call: TRBD1 (6 bases). The germline gives CDR1 SGHRS, CDR2 YFSETQ. Trimming shortened V by 0 bases and J by 5 bases, and 19 bases separated the two germline ends. This CDR3 has 17 amino acids. CDR3: CASSLGGQLFNRDTQYF. DNA of the CDR3: TGCGCCAGCAGCTTGGGAGGACAGCTTTTCAACCGAGATACGCAGTATTTT. Drawing the rest from reference TRBV5-1 and TRBJ2-3, the complete variable domain is KAGVTQTPRYLIKTRGQQVTLSCSPISGHRSVSWYQQTPGQGLQFLFEYFSETQRNKGNFPGRFSGRQFSNSRSEMNVSTLELGDSALYLCASSLGGQLFNRDTQYFGPGTRLTVL.

The J gene is TRBJ2-1, the V gene TRBV6-6, with D uncertain. The CDR3 is made up of 12 amino acids. The ends were cut back, 6 bases at V and 3 bases at J, with 6 bases in the middle. Germline values: CDR1 MNHNY, CDR2 SVGAGI (reference sequence). CDR3 amino acids: CASRRDYNEQFF. For the CDR3, the DNA is TGTGCCAGCAGACGCGACTACAATGAGCAGTTCTTC.

Notes on this clone: The junction departs from the called germline gene at one end, perhaps through a read error. This chain joins TRBV4-1 and TRBJ1-4, with no clear D. The germline V gene encodes CDR1 MGHRA and CDR2 YSYEKL. This CDR3 is built from 13 residues. The CDR3: CTSSQEERRLIFF. The DNA for the CDR3 is TGCACCAGCAGCCAAGAGGAGCGGAGACTTATCTTTTTT.

The chain is built from TRBV5-6 and TRBJ2-2; D gene unclear. V gave up 4 bases and J gave up 3 bases, with 7 bases separating them. The CDR3 spans 13 residues. Germline CDR1 SGHDT, CDR2 YYEEEE. The CDR3: CASSADYTGELFF. In nucleotides, the CDR3 is TGTGCCAGCAGCGCAGATTACACCGGGGAGCTGTTTTTT.

The genes are TRBV19 and TRBJ1-5, with D possibly being TRBD1 (5 bases). This CDR3 is 15 amino acids long. V shed 3 bases and J shed 7 bases, with 16 bases lying between them. CDR1 LNHDA and CDR2 SQIVND come from the germline V gene (reference sequence). The DNA for the CDR3 is TGTGCCAGTAGTATTGCGGGGGGACGGGAACAGCCCCAGCATTTT. It yields the protein CASSIAGGREQPQHF.

This chain joins TRBV19 and TRBJ1-5, with TRBD1 identical over 7 bases. J gave up 0 bases and V 4 bases, and 3 bases lay outside the gene matches. Germline assignment: CDR1 LNHDA and CDR2 SQIVND (reference sequence). The CDR3 totals 15 residues. The CDR3 here is CASSTTGNSNQPQHF. CDR3 in DNA: TGTGCCAGTAGTACGACAGGGAATAGCAATCAGCCCCAGCATTTT. The entire variable domain, with the rest obtained from reference TRBV19 and TRBJ1-5, is as follows: DGGITQSPKYLFRKEGQNVTLSCEQNLNHDAMYWYRQDPGQGLRLIYYSQIVNDFQKGDIAEGYSVSREKKESFPLTVTSAQKNPTAFYLCASSTTGNSNQPQHFGDGTRLSIL.

This chain uses TRBV28 with TRBJ2-4, with D unresolved. The ends were cut back, 2 bases at V and 0 bases at J, with 11 bases in the middle. The germline V gene has CDR1 MDHEN and CDR2 SYDVKM. CDR3 length equals 16 residues. CDR3 residues: CASSLGRLLAKNIQYF. The CDR3 nucleotides are TGTGCCAGCAGTTTAGGTCGGTTACTAGCCAAAAACATTCAGTACTTC.

This clone has a single count. This rearrangement joins TRBV6-1 to TRBJ2-1, with a weak D call TRBD2 (5 bases). CDR3 length: 16 amino acids. V was cut by 2 bases and J by 4 bases, with 15 bases left in between. Germline V CDR1 and CDR2: MNHNS, SASEGT. The CDR3 DNA reads as TGTGCCAGCAGTGAAATGAGGGTGTACCCTTACAATGAGCAGTTCTTC. Encoded protein: CASSEMRVYPYNEQFF.